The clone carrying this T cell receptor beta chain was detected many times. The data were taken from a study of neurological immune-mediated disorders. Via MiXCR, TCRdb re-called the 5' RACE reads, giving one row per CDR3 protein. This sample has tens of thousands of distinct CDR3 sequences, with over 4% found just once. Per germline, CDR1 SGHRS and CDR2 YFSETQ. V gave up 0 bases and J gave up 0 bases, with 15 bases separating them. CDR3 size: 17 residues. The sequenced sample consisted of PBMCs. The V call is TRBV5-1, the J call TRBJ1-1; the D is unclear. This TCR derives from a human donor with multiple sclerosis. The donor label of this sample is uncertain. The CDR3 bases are TGCGCCAGCAGCTTGGATCTCACAGCACCGCTGAACACTGAAGCTTTCTTT. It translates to CASSLDLTAPLNTEAFF.